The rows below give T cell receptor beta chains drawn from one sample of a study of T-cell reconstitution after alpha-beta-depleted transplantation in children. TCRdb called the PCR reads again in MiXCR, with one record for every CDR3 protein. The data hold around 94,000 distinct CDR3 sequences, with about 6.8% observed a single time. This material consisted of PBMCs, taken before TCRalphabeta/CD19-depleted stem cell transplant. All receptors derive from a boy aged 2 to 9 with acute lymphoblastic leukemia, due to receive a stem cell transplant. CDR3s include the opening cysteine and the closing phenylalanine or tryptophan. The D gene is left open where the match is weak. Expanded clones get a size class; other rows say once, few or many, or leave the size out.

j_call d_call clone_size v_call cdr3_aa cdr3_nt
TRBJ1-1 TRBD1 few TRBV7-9 CASSHDRDPEAFF TGTGCCAGCAGCCACGACAGGGATCCTGAAGCTTTCTTT
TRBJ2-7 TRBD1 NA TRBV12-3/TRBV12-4 CASTLLRTGASYEQYF TGTGCCAGCACCCTATTAAGGACAGGGGCCTCCTACGAGCAGTACTTC
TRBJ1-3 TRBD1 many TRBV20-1 CSAYTGAGNTIYF TGCAGTGCTTACACAGGGGCCGGAAACACCATATATTTT
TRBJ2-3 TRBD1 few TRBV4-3 CASSDQFGQGADTQYF TGCGCCAGCAGCGACCAGTTCGGACAGGGGGCAGATACGCAGTATTTT
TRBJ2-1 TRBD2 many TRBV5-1 CASSLLAGRGNEQFF TGCGCCAGCAGCTTACTAGCGGGGAGGGGCAATGAGCAGTTCTTC
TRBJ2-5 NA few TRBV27 CASSLLDHQETQYF TGTGCCAGCAGCCTCCTGGACCACCAAGAGACCCAGTACTTC
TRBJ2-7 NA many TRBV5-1 CASSSGPPWRYF TGCGCCAGCAGCTCTGGACCTCCCTGGCGGTACTTC
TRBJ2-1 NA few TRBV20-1 CSARGQRMGMGLYYNEQFF TGCAGTGCTAGAGGCCAGAGGATGGGTATGGGACTGTACTACAATGAGCAGTTCTTC
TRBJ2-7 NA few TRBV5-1 CASSLDYLEQYF TGCGCCAGCAGCTTGGACTACTTAGAGCAGTACTTC
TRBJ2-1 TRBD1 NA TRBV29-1 CSVPGRTGGLDNEQFF TGCAGCGTTCCCGGGAGAACAGGGGGCCTTGACAATGAGCAGTTCTTC
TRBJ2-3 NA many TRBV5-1 CASSDGTSDTQYF TGCGCCAGCAGCGACGGGACATCAGATACGCAGTATTTT
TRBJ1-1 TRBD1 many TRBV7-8 CASSYPGQAFF TGTGCCAGCAGCTACCCGGGACAGGCTTTCTTT
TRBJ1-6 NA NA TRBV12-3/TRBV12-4 CASSFGGGNSPLHF TGTGCCAGCAGTTTCGGAGGCGGAAATTCACCCCTCCACTTT
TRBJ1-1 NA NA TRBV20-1 CSARDLVIPEAFF TGCAGTGCTAGAGATCTCGTAATCCCTGAAGCTTTCTTT
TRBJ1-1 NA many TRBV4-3 CASSQGFMNTEAFF TGCGCCAGCAGCCAAGGATTCATGAACACTGAAGCTTTCTTT
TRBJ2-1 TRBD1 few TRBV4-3 CASSQEVGDRGYNEQFF TGCGCCAGCAGCCAAGAGGTGGGGGACAGGGGATACAATGAGCAGTTCTTC
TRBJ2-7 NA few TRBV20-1 CSPRTGTGSYEQYF TGCAGTCCGCGGACCGGGACTGGCTCCTACGAGCAGTACTTC
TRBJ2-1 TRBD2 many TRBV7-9 CASSSATSALLGEQFF TGTGCCAGCAGCTCGGCGACTAGCGCCCTACTGGGTGAGCAGTTCTTC
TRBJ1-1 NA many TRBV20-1 CSARPSMNTEAFF TGCAGTGCTAGGCCCAGTATGAACACTGAAGCTTTCTTT
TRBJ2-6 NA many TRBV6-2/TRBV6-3 CAITGTSTGANVLTF TGTGCCATCACCGGGACTTCGACGGGGGCCAACGTCCTGACTTTC
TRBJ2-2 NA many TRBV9 CASTAHGRGTGELFF TGTGCCAGCACCGCCCACGGGCGGGGCACCGGGGAGCTGTTTTTT
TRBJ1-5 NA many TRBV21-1 CASSPIRRVPQFHSNQPQHF TGTGCCAGCAGCCCAATTCGGCGTGTCCCCCAGTTTCATAGCAATCAGCCCCAGCATTTT
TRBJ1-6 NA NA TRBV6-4 CASRERGADNSPLHF TGTGCCAGCAGGGAGCGGGGGGCAGATAATTCACCCCTCCACTTT
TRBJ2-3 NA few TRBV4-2 CASSLLAWTSTDTQYF TGTGCCAGCAGCCTTCTCGCCTGGACTAGCACAGATACGCAGTATTTT
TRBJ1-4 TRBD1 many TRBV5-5 CASSAGQLNEKLFF TGTGCCAGCAGCGCGGGACAGCTTAATGAAAAACTGTTTTTT
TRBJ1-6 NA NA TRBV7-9 CASSSNPRDRLNSPLHF TGTGCCAGCAGCTCGAACCCCAGGGACCGATTAAATTCACCCCTCCACTTT
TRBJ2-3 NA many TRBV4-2 CASSQGGDTQYF TGTGCCAGCAGCCAAGGGGGAGATACGCAGTATTTT
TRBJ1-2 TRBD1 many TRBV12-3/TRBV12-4 CASSLGSGGNYGYTF TGTGCCAGCAGTTTAGGTTCAGGGGGAAACTATGGCTACACCTTC
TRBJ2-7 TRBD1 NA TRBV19 CASSRRQGREQYF TGTGCCAGTAGCCGCCGACAGGGGCGCGAGCAGTACTTC
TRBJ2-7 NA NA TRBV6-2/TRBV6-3 CASRNIPRLTRGYEQYF TGTGCCAGCAGGAATATCCCCAGACTTACTAGAGGGTACGAGCAGTACTTC
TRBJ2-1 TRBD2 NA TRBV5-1 CASSYSTLAGGRNEQFF TGCGCCAGCAGCTACTCTACACTAGCGGGGGGGAGAAATGAGCAGTTCTTC
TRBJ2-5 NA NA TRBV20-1 CSARAPDPQETQYF TGCAGTGCTAGGGCCCCCGACCCTCAAGAGACCCAGTACTTC
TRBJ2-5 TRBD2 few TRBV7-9 CASSSGSGGAQETQYF TGTGCCAGCAGCTCTGGTAGCGGGGGGGCCCAAGAGACCCAGTACTTC
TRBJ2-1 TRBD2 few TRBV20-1 CSAGTSGGPTEQFF TGCAGTGCGGGGACTAGCGGGGGGCCTACTGAGCAGTTCTTC
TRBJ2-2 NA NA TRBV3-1 CASSQVFGGLNTGELFF TGTGCCAGCAGCCAAGTTTTTGGGGGTCTGAACACCGGGGAGCTGTTTTTT
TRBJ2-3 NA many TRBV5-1 CASSLARWQLRTDTQYF TGCGCCAGCAGCTTGGCCAGGTGGCAGCTTCGTACAGATACGCAGTATTTT
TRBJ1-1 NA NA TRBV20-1 CSAEAGNTEAFF TGCAGTGCCGAGGCGGGGAACACTGAAGCTTTCTTT
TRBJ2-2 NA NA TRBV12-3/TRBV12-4 CASSLRRGNTGELFF TGTGCCAGCAGTTTAAGGCGGGGGAACACCGGGGAGCTGTTTTTT
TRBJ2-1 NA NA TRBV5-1 CASSLDGGLYNEQFF TGCGCCAGCAGCTTGGACGGGGGCCTATACAATGAGCAGTTCTTC
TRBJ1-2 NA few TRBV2 CASDGQLFYGYTF TGTGCCAGCGATGGACAGTTATTCTATGGCTACACCTTC
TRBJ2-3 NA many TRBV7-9 CASSLIPGHTTDTQYF TGTGCCAGCAGCTTAATCCCGGGACATACCACAGATACGCAGTATTTT